Described below is a single T cell receptor (beta chain) sequence and its context. The target antigen is unknown. Once RNA had been extracted, it was reverse transcribed into cDNA to act as the sequencing template. Profiled with immunoSEQ multiplex PCR; TCRdb holds only in-frame clones, not every one. This table has 270,000 or so clones, 55% to 75% appearing once. Germline-derived CDR1 and CDR2 are SEHNR and FQNEAQ (reference sequence). The CDR3 is made up of 14 amino acids. The V gene end was trimmed by 5 bases and the J gene end by 4 bases; junction bases not matched to a gene: 7. This sample is drawn from a study of CD8+ T cells in alopecia areata. Study-level background: Twice daily, treated patients received 5 to 10 mg of oral tofacitinib.

Study-wide results and limits: A great number of expanded lesional clones endured in scalp and blood during tofacitinib.

Stated treatment: oral pan-JAK inhibitor, 5-10 mg twice daily. The sorting of PBMCs gave CD4+ and CD8+ T cells. The specimen comprised CD4+ T cells sorted from blood, sampled at week 24, from a patient treated with tofacitinib. The receptor comes from a human donor with alopecia areata. The chain uses TRBV7-9 and TRBJ2-5; 7 bases match TRBD1. The CDR3 protein is CASSLTGAGETQYF. The CDR3, as DNA: TGTGCCAGCAGCCTAACAGGGGCGGGAGAGACCCAGTACTTC. Based on the CDR3 plus reference TRBV7-9 and TRBJ2-5, the full variable domain is DTGVSQNPRHKITKRGQNVTFRCDPISEHNRLYWYRQTLGQGPEFLTYFQNEAQLEKSRLLSDRFSAERPKGSFSTLEIQRTEQGDSAMYLCASSLTGAGETQYFGPGTRLLVL.